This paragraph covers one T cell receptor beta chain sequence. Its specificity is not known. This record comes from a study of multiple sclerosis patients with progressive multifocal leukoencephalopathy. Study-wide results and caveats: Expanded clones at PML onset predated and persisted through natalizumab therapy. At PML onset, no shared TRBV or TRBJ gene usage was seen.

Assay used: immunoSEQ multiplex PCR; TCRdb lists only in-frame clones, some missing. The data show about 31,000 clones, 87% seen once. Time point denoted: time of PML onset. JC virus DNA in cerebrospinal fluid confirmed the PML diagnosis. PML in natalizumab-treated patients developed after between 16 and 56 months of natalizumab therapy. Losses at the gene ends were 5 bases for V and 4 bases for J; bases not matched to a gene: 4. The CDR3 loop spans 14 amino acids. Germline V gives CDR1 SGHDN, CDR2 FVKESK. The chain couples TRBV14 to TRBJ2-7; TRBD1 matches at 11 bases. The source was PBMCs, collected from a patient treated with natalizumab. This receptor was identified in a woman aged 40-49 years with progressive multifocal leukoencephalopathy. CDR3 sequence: CASSSGTGGYEQYF. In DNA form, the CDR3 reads TGTGCCAGCAGCTCCGGGACAGGGGGATACGAGCAGTACTTC.